The 2 T cell receptor beta chains given below trace back to one sample, sequenced in a study of neurological immune-mediated disorders. TCRdb recomputed calls from the 5' RACE reads with MiXCR, one row per CDR3 protein. Of around 60,000 distinct CDR3 sequences in the sample, more than 3% were seen once. Sequencing was performed on PBMCs. All receptors derive from a woman in her sixties or seventies with multiple sclerosis.

This clonotype appeared many times. The J gene is TRBJ2-2, the V gene TRBV7-9; D possibly corresponds to TRBD1 (6 bases). The CDR3 is made up of 21 amino acids. Germline CDR1 SEHNR, CDR2 FQNEAQ (reference sequence). The V end lost 4 bases, the J end lost 1 base, and 28 bases lay between the germline ends. CDR3 protein: CASSYQVSWGRSFLNTGELFF. The CDR3 region has the DNA TGTGCCAGCAGCTATCAAGTCAGTTGGGGGCGATCATTCTTGAACACCGGGGAGCTGTTTTTT. Together with reference TRBV7-9 and TRBJ2-2, the CDR3 gives the full variable domain: DTGVSQNPRHKITKRGQNVTFRCDPISEHNRLYWYRQTLGQGPEFLTYFQNEAQLEKSRLLSDRFSAERPKGSFSTLEIQRTEQGDSAMYLCASSYQVSWGRSFLNTGELFFGEGSRLTVL.

This clonotype was observed many times. This sequence joins TRBV20-1 and TRBJ2-7; D is possibly TRBD1 (6 bases). Germline loops: CDR1 DFQATT, CDR2 SNEGSKA (reference sequence). Trimming removed 4 bases at V and 3 bases at J, with 19 bases between. The CDR3 sequence is 15 residues long. The chain's CDR3 is CSATASLGAVYEQYF. CDR3 in DNA: TGCAGTGCTACGGCGTCACTGGGGGCTGTCTACGAGCAGTACTTC.